This T cell receptor (beta chain) was profiled in a study of cytomegalovirus exposure and HLA in healthy donors. Concerning this clone itself: The antigen is undetermined.

Trimming removed 0 bases from V and 4 bases from J, with 12 bases in between. The germline V gene has CDR1 MNHNS and CDR2 SASEGT. The CDR3 length is 15 residues. 13 Jbeta primers and 60 Vbeta primers were used for the PCR. TCRdb's table, derived via immunoSEQ multiplex PCR, lists solely in-frame clones and lacks some. In the table there are some 130,000 clones, 80% of which are singletons. Points from the study as a whole: In a later analysis, productive TCRs from donors in an Asian-associated ancestry cluster reportedly carried fewer N-insertions than the cohort mean.

This TCR was recovered from a man younger than 40 in good health and CMV-seronegative. V usage is TRBV6-1 and J usage is TRBJ1-2; no reliable D call. The specimen sequenced was PBMCs. CDR3 region: CASSEALAGSYGYTF. CDR3 DNA sequence: TGTGCCAGCAGTGAAGCGCTGGCAGGCAGCTATGGCTACACCTTC.